This T cell receptor beta chain was documented in a study of blood T cell repertoires in COVID-19. Study as a whole: Sites in the United States, Italy and Spain provided acute and convalescent COVID-19 samples.

Trimming removed 2 bases at V and 3 bases at J, with 7 bases between. Germline-derived CDR1 and CDR2 are MNHEY and SMNVEV (reference sequence). CDR3 length equals 13 residues. Recruits, aged about 18 to 100 years, lived in approximately 26 US areas. Per the authors' pipeline: Nucleated cell counts were estimated from reference gene primer amplification. The data were produced by immunoSEQ multiplex PCR, yet TCRdb's version contains in-frame clones alone and is incomplete. Clonal size and the V and J genes are those of that table, whereas D and trimming came from the DNA. The sample shows roughly 200,000 clones, about 88% of them seen only once.

This TCR came from a woman aged 40 to 50 with acute COVID-19. The chain carries TRBV27 and TRBJ2-5; D possibly corresponds to TRBD2 (6 bases). Material for sequencing was PBMCs or T cells enriched from blood (not recorded which). DNA of the CDR3: TGTGCCAGCAGTTTACGGGAGAAAGAGACCCAGTACTTC. Translating it yields CASSLREKETQYF.